The rows below give T cell receptor beta chains drawn from one sample of a study of shared clonotypes between healthy human individuals. Here immunoSEQ multiplex PCR was the method, and the copy in TCRdb shows in-frame clones only, minus some. The sample shows 1.4 million or so clones, about 98.5% of them seen only once. The sequencing input was naive CD4+ T cells sorted from blood. The source is a man aged 25 to 45 in good health. CDR3s include the opening cysteine and the closing phenylalanine or tryptophan. The D gene is left open where the match is weak. Only part of the rows carry a size: once, few, many, or a class if the clone is expanded.

v_call: TRBV10-3; j_call: TRBJ2-5; d_call: NA; clone_size: NA; cdr3_aa: CAISESRKETQYF; cdr3_nt: TGTGCCATCAGTGAGTCGAGGAAAGAGACCCAGTACTTC
v_call: TRBV10-2; j_call: TRBJ2-3; d_call: TRBD2; clone_size: NA; cdr3_aa: CASSELLAGGPWDTQYF; cdr3_nt: TGCGCCAGCAGTGAGTTACTAGCGGGAGGGCCATGGGATACGCAGTATTTT
v_call: TRBV29-1; j_call: TRBJ1-1; d_call: TRBD1; clone_size: NA; cdr3_aa: CSVEDRLTGDEAFF; cdr3_nt: TGCAGCGTTGAAGATAGGCTGACAGGGGATGAAGCTTTCTTT
v_call: TRBV7-2; j_call: TRBJ2-7; d_call: NA; clone_size: NA; cdr3_aa: CASSRDLQSSYEQYF; cdr3_nt: TGTGCCAGCAGTCGGGACCTACAGAGCTCCTACGAGCAGTACTTC
v_call: TRBV20-1; j_call: TRBJ1-5; d_call: NA; clone_size: NA; cdr3_aa: CSALARAQHF; cdr3_nt: TGCAGTGCTCTGGCCCGGGCCCAGCATTTT
v_call: TRBV20-1; j_call: TRBJ2-7; d_call: NA; clone_size: once; cdr3_aa: CSARLAYEQYF; cdr3_nt: TGCAGTGCTAGACTCGCGTACGAGCAGTACTTC
v_call: TRBV28; j_call: TRBJ2-7; d_call: TRBD2; clone_size: once; cdr3_aa: CASSLLISGRESYEQYF; cdr3_nt: TGTGCCAGCAGTTTACTCATTAGCGGGAGAGAGTCCTACGAGCAGTACTTC
v_call: TRBV15; j_call: TRBJ1-1; d_call: NA; clone_size: NA; cdr3_aa: CATSRDGMNTEAFF; cdr3_nt: TGTGCCACCAGCAGAGATGGTATGAACACTGAAGCTTTCTTT
v_call: TRBV18; j_call: TRBJ2-6; d_call: NA; clone_size: NA; cdr3_aa: CASSPLQVPGANVLTF; cdr3_nt: TGTGCCAGCTCACCATTGCAGGTCCCTGGGGCCAACGTCCTGACTTTC
v_call: TRBV30; j_call: TRBJ1-5; d_call: NA; clone_size: NA; cdr3_aa: CAWSTAKNQPQHF; cdr3_nt: TGTGCCTGGAGTACTGCAAAAAATCAGCCCCAGCATTTT
v_call: TRBV6-6; j_call: TRBJ1-2; d_call: NA; clone_size: once; cdr3_aa: CASSSGGIGYTF; cdr3_nt: TGTGCCAGCAGTTCTGGGGGAATTGGCTACACCTTC
v_call: TRBV5-1; j_call: TRBJ2-2; d_call: NA; clone_size: NA; cdr3_aa: CASRFATANTGELFF; cdr3_nt: TGCGCCAGCAGATTCGCGACGGCGAACACCGGGGAGCTGTTTTTT
v_call: TRBV5-1; j_call: TRBJ2-1; d_call: NA; clone_size: NA; cdr3_aa: CASSLAGDLFQFF; cdr3_nt: TGCGCCAGCAGCTTGGCAGGGGACCTTTTCCAGTTCTTC
v_call: TRBV5-8; j_call: TRBJ2-2; d_call: NA; clone_size: NA; cdr3_aa: CASSLSVNTGELFF; cdr3_nt: TGTGCCAGCAGCTTGTCAGTGAACACCGGGGAGCTGTTTTTT
v_call: TRBV7-2; j_call: TRBJ2-7; d_call: TRBD2; clone_size: NA; cdr3_aa: CASQGLAGYEQYF; cdr3_nt: TGTGCCAGCCAGGGACTAGCGGGCTACGAGCAGTACTTC